The source of this T cell receptor beta chain is a study of blood T cell repertoires in COVID-19. Study overall: The study drew acute and convalescent COVID-19 samples from the United States, Italy and Spain. PBMCs, B-cell-depleted T cells, or T cells provided the cDNA or gDNA that made up the material.

CDR3 length: 12 amino acids. Trimming took 2 bases from V and 5 from J; bases not matched to a gene: 1. CDR1 and CDR2 from the germline V gene are GTSNPN and SVGIG (reference sequence). Source study methods: Scientists estimated how many nucleated cells there were by amplifying reference gene primers. The assay was immunoSEQ multiplex PCR, and TCRdb's table has in-frame clones only and misses some. That table furnishes V, J and clone size, whereas the DNA furnished D and trimming. The sample has more than 250,000 clones, 89% seen once. Sequencing was carried out using peripheral blood. V is TRBV30 and J is TRBJ2-5; TRBD1 matches at 8 bases. This TCR was sampled from a man aged 18 to 29 who had recovered from COVID-19. The CDR3 region is CAWSRDRETQYF. In DNA, the CDR3 is TGTGCCTGGAGTAGGGACAGGGAGACCCAGTACTTC.